Reported below is one TCR beta chain. PCR was performed a second time for about 7 to 12 cycles using a sample-barcoded 5' primer and a J-beta primer mix. TCRdb re-called the 5' RACE reads with MiXCR, one entry per CDR3 protein. The sample includes around 970,000 distinct CDR3 sequences, approximately 50% of them seen just once. This sample was taken from a study of blood T cells in healthy people across ages. This CDR3 has 13 residues. Germline CDR1 reads MNHEY; CDR2 reads SMNVEV (reference sequence). V dropped 0 bases and J dropped 5 bases, with 8 bases sitting between them. This TCR was recovered from a woman aged 60-75 years in good health. The sample taken for sequencing was blood. The chain has TRBV27 and TRBJ2-7, with D possibly being TRBD2 (5 bases). CDR3 residues: CASSLSGADEQYF. The CDR3 DNA follows: TGTGCCAGCAGTTTATCGGGAGCCGACGAGCAGTACTTC.